The 9 T cell receptor beta chains reported below all come from one sample, sequenced in a study of cytomegalovirus exposure and HLA in healthy donors. It was with 60 Vbeta and 13 Jbeta primers that the PCR ran. The method was immunoSEQ multiplex PCR; TCRdb's version includes in-frame clones alone and lacks a portion of them. Among some 210,000 clones listed, 87% were seen once. The sample comprised PBMCs. The receptors derive from a man aged 30 to 39 in good health and CMV-seronegative.

The rearrangement links TRBV19 to TRBJ2-1, with 10 bases matching TRBD2. CDR3 length: 17 amino acids. Germline assignment: CDR1 LNHDA and CDR2 SQIVND (reference sequence). The trim removed 6 bases at V and 5 bases at J, leaving 13 bases unmatched. Written as DNA, the CDR3 is TGTGCCAGTAGCCCGCGAAGGACTAGCGGAGGAAACAATGAGCAGTTCTTC. It yields the protein CASSPRRTSGGNNEQFF.

V is TRBV4-1 and J is TRBJ2-7; D gene uncertain. V lost 4 bases to trimming and J lost 0 bases, with 22 bases between them. This CDR3 is built from 18 residues. Germline CDR1 is MGHRA and CDR2 is YSYEKL. The CDR3 loop is CASSPTPLVVVSSYEQYF. CDR3 DNA sequence: TGCGCCAGCAGCCCAACCCCCCTAGTCGTAGTGAGCTCCTACGAGCAGTACTTC.

The rearrangement uses TRBV5-1 and TRBJ2-2; 8 bases are a match to TRBD2. The trim removed 4 bases at V and 7 bases at J, leaving 6 bases unmatched. CDR3 length: 14 residues. Germline CDR1 is SGHRS and CDR2 is YFSETQ. Here the CDR3 reads CASSPGGGIGELFF. The CDR3 DNA follows: TGCGCCAGCAGCCCGGGAGGGGGAATCGGGGAGCTGTTTTTT.

In DNA form, the CDR3 reads TGTGCCAGTAGTATCTCGGGTTTGGACACTGAAGCTTTCTTT. Translating it yields CASSISGLDTEAFF. This chain links TRBV19 with TRBJ1-1; D remains ambiguous. Trimming shortened V by 3 bases and J by 3 bases, and 11 bases separated the two germline ends. Germline values: CDR1 LNHDA, CDR2 SQIVND (reference sequence). This CDR3 has 14 amino acids.

The chain links TRBV4-3 to TRBJ1-3; D perhaps matches TRBD1 (6 bases). Germline V gives CDR1 LGHNA, CDR2 YSLEER. The CDR3 loop spans 20 amino acids. The ends were cut back, 3 bases at V and 0 bases at J, with 24 bases in the middle. The CDR3 sequence is CASSHLLAGGPLSSGNTIYF. As DNA, the CDR3 is TGCGCCAGCAGCCATTTACTGGCGGGGGGGCCACTATCCTCTGGAAACACCATATATTTT.

This chain joins TRBV28 and TRBJ1-6; no clear D. Trimming removed 5 bases from V and 9 bases from J, with 8 bases in between. CDR3 length: 12 amino acids. CDR1 is MDHEN and CDR2 is SYDVKM in the germline V gene. The CDR3 DNA sequence: TGTGCCAGCAGTCTTCGCGGTTCACCCCTCCACTTT. Translating it yields CASSLRGSPLHF.

The chain uses TRBV12-5 and TRBJ2-1, with D possibly being TRBD2 (5 bases). Trimming left V 1 base short and J 13 bases short, with 11 bases between. This CDR3 region has 12 residues. The germline V gene has CDR1 LGHNT and CDR2 FRNRAP. The CDR3, as DNA: TGTGCTAGTGGTTTGGCCTCGAGGGAACAGTTCTTC. Translating it yields CASGLASREQFF.

The rearrangement uses TRBV27 and TRBJ1-2; 7 bases agree with TRBD1. This CDR3 has 13 amino acids. Germline CDR1 reads MNHEY; CDR2 reads SMNVEV (reference sequence). J lost 8 bases, V lost 2 bases, and 5 bases had no gene match. The CDR3, as DNA: TGTGCCAGCAGTTTAAGGGGGCGCGGAGGCTACACCTTC. Encoded protein: CASSLRGRGGYTF.

This clone was picked up a small number of times. The J gene is TRBJ2-3, the V gene TRBV13; the D gene is possibly TRBD1 (7 bases). Trimming removed 3 bases from V and 2 bases from J, with 18 bases in between. The CDR3 totals 17 residues. Germline V gene data show CDR1 as PRHDT and CDR2 as FYEKMQ (reference sequence). In DNA form, the CDR3 reads TGTGCCAGCAGCTTTCCCCTTGGGGGGACAGACACAGATACGCAGTATTTT. This translates into CASSFPLGGTDTDTQYF.